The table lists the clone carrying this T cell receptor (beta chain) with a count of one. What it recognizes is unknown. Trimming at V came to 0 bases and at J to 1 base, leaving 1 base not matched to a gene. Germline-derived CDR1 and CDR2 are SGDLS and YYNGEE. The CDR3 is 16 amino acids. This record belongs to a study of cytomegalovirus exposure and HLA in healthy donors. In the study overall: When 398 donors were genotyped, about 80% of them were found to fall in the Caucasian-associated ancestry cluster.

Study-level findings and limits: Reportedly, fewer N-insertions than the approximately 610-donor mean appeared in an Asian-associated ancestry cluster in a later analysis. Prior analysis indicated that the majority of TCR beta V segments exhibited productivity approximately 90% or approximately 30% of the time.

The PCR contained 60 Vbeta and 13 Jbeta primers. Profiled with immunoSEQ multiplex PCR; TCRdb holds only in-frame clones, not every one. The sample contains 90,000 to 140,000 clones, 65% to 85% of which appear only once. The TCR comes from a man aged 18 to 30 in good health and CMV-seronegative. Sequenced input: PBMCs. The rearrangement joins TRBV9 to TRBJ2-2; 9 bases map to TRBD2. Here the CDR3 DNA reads TGTGCCAGCAGCGTAGCACTAGCGGGGAACACCGGGGAGCTGTTTTTT. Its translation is CASSVALAGNTGELFF.